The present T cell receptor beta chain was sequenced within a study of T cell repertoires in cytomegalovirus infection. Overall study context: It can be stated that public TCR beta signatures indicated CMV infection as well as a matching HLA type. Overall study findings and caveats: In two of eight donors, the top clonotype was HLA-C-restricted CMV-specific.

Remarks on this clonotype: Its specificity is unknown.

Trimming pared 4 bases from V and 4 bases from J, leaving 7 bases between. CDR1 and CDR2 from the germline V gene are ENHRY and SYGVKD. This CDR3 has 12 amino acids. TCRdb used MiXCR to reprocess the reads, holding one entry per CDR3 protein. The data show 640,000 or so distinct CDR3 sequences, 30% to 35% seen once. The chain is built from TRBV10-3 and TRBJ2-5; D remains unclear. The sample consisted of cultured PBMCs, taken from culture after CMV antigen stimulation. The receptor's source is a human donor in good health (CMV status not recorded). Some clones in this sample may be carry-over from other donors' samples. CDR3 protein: CAISGDLETQYF. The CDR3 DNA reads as TGTGCCATCAGTGGGGATTTAGAGACCCAGTACTTC.